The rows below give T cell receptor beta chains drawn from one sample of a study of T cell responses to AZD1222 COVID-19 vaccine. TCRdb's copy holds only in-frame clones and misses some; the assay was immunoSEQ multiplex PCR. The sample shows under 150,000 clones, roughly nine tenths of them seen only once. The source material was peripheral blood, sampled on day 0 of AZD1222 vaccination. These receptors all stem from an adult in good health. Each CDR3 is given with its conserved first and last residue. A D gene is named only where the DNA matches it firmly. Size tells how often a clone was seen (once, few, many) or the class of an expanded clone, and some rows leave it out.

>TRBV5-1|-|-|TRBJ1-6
CASSPGTFPNSPLHF
TGCGCCAGCAGCCCCGGGACATTCCCTAATTCACCCCTCCACTTT
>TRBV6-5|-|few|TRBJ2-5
CASSYVRTAGETQYF
TGTGCCAGCAGTTACGTCCGGACAGCGGGAGAGACCCAGTACTTC
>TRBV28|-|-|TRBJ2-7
CASSRTRLGSLSYEQYF
TGTGCCAGCAGTCGGACTCGATTAGGGTCCCTATCCTACGAGCAGTACTTC
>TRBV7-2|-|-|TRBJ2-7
CASSPGGRTLHEQYF
TGTGCCAGCAGCCCCGGGGGCAGGACGCTCCACGAGCAGTACTTC
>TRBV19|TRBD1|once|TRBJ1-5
CASSIRDRSNQPQHF
TGTGCCAGTAGTATCCGGGACAGGAGCAATCAGCCCCAGCATTTT
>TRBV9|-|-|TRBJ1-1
CASSVRAVNTEAFF
TGTGCCAGCAGCGTAAGGGCGGTGAACACTGAAGCTTTCTTT
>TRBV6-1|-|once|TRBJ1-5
CASSEVVTNQPQHF
TGTGCCAGCAGTGAAGTCGTGACCAATCAGCCCCAGCATTTT
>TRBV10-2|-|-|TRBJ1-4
CASSESGAGKLFF
TGCGCCAGCAGTGAGTCGGGGGCCGGGAAACTGTTTTTT
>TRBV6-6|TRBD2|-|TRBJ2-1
CASSPLRLAGVNEQFF
TGTGCCAGCAGTCCTCTCCGACTAGCGGGAGTGAATGAGCAGTTCTTC
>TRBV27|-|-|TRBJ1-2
CASGVGISQSRGYTF
TGTGCCAGCGGAGTAGGGATTTCCCAATCTCGTGGCTACACCTTC
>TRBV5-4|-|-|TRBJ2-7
CASSLGGRPYEQYF
TGTGCCAGCAGCTTGGGCGGCAGACCCTACGAGCAGTACTTC
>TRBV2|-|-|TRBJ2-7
CASRPSGATYEQYF
TGTGCCAGCAGGCCTTCAGGGGCCACCTACGAGCAGTACTTC
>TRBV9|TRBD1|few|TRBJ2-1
CASSVEGARYNEQFF
TGTGCCAGCAGCGTAGAGGGGGCACGCTACAATGAGCAGTTCTTC
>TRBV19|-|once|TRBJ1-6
CASSMVQGGIGSPLHF
TGTGCCAGTAGTATGGTACAGGGCGGGATCGGATCACCCCTCCACTTT
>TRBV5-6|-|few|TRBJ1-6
CATQRGSYNSPLHF
TGTGCCACCCAGCGGGGCTCCTATAATTCACCCCTCCACTTT
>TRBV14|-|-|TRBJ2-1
CASSRRQMAYNEQFF
TGTGCCAGCAGCCGACGGCAGATGGCCTACAATGAGCAGTTCTTC
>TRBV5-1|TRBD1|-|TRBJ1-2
CASSPGTVYGYTF
TGCGCCAGCAGCCCTGGGACAGTCTATGGCTACACCTTC
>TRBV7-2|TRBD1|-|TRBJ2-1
CASSGRTGDNEQFF
TGTGCCAGCAGCGGGAGGACAGGGGACAATGAGCAGTTCTTC
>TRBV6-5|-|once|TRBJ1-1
CASSYSNTEAFF
TGTGCCAGCAGTTACAGTAACACTGAAGCTTTCTTT
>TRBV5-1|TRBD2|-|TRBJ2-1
CASSLETAGGVREQFF
TGCGCCAGCAGCTTGGAGACAGCGGGAGGGGTAAGGGAGCAGTTCTTC
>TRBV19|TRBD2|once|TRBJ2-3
CASSIDRGGTQYF
TGTGCCAGTAGTATAGATCGGGGGGGTACGCAGTATTTT
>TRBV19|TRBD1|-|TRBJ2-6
CASRTTGGTGANVLTF
TGTGCCAGTAGAACGACAGGGGGTACTGGGGCCAACGTCCTGACTTTC
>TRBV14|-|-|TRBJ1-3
CASSRDLSGNTIYF
TGTGCCAGCAGCCGAGATCTCTCTGGAAACACCATATATTTT
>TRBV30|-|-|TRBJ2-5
CAWSVRTLETQYF
TGTGCCTGGAGCGTCCGGACCTTGGAGACCCAGTACTTC
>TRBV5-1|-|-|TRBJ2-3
CASSLDLDGTDTQYF
TGCGCCAGCAGCTTGGACCTGGACGGCACAGATACGCAGTATTTT
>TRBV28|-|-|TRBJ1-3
CASSLGAGGNTIYF
TGTGCCAGCAGTTTAGGTGCAGGGGGAAACACCATATATTTT
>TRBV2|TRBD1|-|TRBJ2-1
CASSERQGRNEQFF
TGTGCCAGCAGTGAAAGACAGGGTCGGAATGAGCAGTTCTTC
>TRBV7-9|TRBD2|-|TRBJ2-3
CASSLAPSGRFVDTQYF
TGTGCCAGCAGCTTAGCGCCTAGCGGGAGATTCGTAGATACGCAGTATTTT
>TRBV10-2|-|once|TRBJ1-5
CASSEGGSNQPQHF
TGCGCCAGCAGTGAAGGGGGTAGCAATCAGCCCCAGCATTTT
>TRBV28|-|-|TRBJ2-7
CASSPKRGISYEQYF
TGTGCCAGCAGTCCAAAACGTGGGATCTCCTACGAGCAGTACTTC
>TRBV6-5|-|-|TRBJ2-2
CASRTGPTNTGELFF
TGTGCCAGCAGAACCGGACCGACGAACACCGGGGAGCTGTTTTTT
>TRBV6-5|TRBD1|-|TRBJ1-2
CASSYSTTGANGYTF
TGTGCCAGCAGTTACTCGACCACAGGGGCTAATGGCTACACCTTC
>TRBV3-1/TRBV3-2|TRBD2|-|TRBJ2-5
CASSSEAGLRSETQYF
TGTGCCAGCAGCTCAGAGGCGGGACTAAGATCAGAGACCCAGTACTTC
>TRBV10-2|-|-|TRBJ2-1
CASSEGNEQFF
TGCGCCAGCAGTGAGGGAAATGAGCAGTTCTTC
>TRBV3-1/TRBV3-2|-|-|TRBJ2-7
CASSQRPRSVDEQYF
TGTGCCAGCAGCCAACGACCTAGAAGTGTCGACGAGCAGTACTTC
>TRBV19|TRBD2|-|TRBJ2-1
CASSIWGLNNEQFF
TGTGCCAGTAGTATTTGGGGACTAAACAATGAGCAGTTCTTC
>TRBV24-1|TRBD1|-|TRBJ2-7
CATSDPGTGGYEQYF
TGTGCCACCAGTGACCCCGGGACAGGGGGCTACGAGCAGTACTTC
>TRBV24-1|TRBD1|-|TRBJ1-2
CATSGDRGVGNYGYTF
TGTGCCACCAGTGGGGACAGGGGTGTGGGTAACTATGGCTACACCTTC
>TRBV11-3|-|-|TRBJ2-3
CASSARTGTDTQYF
TGTGCCAGCAGCGCCCGGACAGGCACAGATACGCAGTATTTT
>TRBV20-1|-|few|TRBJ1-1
CSDSRGEAFF
TGCAGCGACTCGAGGGGGGAAGCTTTCTTT
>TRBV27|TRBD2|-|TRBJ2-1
CASSSGGGNEQFF
TGTGCCAGCAGTTCGGGAGGGGGCAATGAGCAGTTCTTC
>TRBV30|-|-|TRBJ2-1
CASPGPSYNEQFF
TGTGCCTCTCCGGGACCATCCTACAATGAGCAGTTCTTC